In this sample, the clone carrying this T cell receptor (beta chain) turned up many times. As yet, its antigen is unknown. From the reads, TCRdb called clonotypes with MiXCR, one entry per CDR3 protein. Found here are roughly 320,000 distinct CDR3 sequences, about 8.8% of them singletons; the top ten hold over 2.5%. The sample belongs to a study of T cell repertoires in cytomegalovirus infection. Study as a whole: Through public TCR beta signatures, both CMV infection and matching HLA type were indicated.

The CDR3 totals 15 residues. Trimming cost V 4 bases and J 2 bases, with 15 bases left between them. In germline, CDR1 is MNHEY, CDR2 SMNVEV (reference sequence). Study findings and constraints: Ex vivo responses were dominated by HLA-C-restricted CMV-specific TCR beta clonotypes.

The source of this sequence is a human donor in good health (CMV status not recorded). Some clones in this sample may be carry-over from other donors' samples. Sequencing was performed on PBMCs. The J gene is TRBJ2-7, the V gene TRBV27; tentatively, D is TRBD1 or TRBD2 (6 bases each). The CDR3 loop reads CASSSRGPSAYEQYF. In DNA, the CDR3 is TGTGCCAGCAGTTCCCGGGGGCCCTCGGCCTACGAGCAGTACTTC.